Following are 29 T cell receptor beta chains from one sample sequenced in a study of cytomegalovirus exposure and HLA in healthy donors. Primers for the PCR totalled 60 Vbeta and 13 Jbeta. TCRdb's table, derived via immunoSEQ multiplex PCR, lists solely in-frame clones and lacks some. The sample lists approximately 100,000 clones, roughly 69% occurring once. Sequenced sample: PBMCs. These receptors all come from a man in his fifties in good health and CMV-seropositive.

Here the CDR3 reads CASTLGREKGETQYF. Here the CDR3 DNA reads TGTGCCAGCACCCTAGGCCGGGAGAAGGGGGAGACCCAGTACTTC. The chain carries TRBV6-1 and TRBJ2-5; D possibly corresponds to TRBD2 (6 bases). V was pared by 7 bases and J by 5 bases, with 20 bases between. Germline loops: CDR1 MNHNS, CDR2 SASEGT. The CDR3 is 15 amino acids.

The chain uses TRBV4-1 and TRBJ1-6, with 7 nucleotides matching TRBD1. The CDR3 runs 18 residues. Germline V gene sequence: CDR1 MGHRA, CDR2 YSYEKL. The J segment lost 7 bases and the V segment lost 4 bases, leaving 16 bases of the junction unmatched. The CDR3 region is CASSLTPFRQGRNSPLHF. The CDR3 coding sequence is TGCGCCAGCAGCCTCACGCCCTTCAGACAGGGCCGGAATTCACCCCTCCACTTT.

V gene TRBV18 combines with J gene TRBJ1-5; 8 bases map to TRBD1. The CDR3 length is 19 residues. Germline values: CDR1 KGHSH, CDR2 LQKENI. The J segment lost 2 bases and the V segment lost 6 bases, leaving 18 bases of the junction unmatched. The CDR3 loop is CASSPSGTGRILGNQPQHF. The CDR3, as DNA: TGTGCCAGCTCCCCTTCCGGGACAGGCCGAATCCTGGGCAATCAGCCCCAGCATTTT.

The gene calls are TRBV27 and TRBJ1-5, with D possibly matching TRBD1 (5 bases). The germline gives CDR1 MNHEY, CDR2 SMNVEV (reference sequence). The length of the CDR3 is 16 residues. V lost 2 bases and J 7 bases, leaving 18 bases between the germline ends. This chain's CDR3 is CASSLELPGGGQPQHF. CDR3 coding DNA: TGTGCCAGCAGTTTAGAGCTTCCGGGGGGAGGACAGCCCCAGCATTTT.

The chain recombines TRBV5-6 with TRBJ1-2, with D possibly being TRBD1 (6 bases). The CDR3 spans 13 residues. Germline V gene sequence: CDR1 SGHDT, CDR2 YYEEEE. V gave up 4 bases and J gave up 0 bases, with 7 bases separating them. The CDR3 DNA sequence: TGTGCCAGCAGCGGGACATCTAACTATGGCTACACCTTC. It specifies CASSGTSNYGYTF.

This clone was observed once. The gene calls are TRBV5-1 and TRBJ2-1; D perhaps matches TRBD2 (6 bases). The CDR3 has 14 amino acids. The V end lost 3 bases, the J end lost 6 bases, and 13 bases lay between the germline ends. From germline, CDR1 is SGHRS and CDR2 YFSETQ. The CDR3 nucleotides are TGCGCCAGCAGCTGGGACTTTGGAGGCAATGAGCAGTTCTTC. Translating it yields CASSWDFGGNEQFF.

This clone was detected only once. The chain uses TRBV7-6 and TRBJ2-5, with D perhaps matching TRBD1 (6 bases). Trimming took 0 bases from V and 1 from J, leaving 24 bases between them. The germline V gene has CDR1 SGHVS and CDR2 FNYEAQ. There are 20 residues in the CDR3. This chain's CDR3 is CASSLAPLSRQAGSQETQYF. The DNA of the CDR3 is TGTGCCAGCAGCTTAGCACCCCTATCCCGACAGGCCGGCTCCCAAGAGACCCAGTACTTC.

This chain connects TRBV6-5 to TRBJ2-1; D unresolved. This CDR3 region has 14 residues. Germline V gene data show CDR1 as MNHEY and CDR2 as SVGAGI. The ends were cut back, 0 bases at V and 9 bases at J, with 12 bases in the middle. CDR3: CASSYSRSRGEQFF. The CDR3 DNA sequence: TGTGCCAGCAGTTACTCACGGTCCAGAGGTGAGCAGTTCTTC.

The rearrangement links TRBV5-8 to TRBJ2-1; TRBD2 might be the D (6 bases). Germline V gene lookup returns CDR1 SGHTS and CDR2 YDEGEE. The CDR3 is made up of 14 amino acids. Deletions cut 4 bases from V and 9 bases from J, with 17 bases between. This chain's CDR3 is CASSIPGLTGEQFF. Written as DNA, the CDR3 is TGTGCCAGCAGCATCCCGGGACTGACCGGTGAGCAGTTCTTC.

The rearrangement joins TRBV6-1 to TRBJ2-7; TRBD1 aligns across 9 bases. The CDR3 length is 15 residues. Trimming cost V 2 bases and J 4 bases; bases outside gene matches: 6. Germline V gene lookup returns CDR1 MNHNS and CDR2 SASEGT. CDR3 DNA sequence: TGTGCCAGCAGTGAACGGGACAGGGAGTTGTACGAGCAGTACTTC. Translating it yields CASSERDRELYEQYF.

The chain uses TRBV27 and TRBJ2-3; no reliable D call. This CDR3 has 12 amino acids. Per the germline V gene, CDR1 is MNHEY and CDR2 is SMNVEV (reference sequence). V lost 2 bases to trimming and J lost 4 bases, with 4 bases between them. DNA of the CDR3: TGTGCCAGCAGTTTACGTCCAGATACGCAGTATTTT. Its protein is CASSLRPDTQYF.

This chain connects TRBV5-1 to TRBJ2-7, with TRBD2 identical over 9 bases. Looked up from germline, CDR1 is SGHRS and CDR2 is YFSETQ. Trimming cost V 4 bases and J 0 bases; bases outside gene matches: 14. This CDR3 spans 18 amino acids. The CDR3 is CASSPRGEAGGSSYEQYF. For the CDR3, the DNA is TGCGCCAGCAGCCCCCGCGGGGAAGCGGGAGGTAGCTCCTACGAGCAGTACTTC.

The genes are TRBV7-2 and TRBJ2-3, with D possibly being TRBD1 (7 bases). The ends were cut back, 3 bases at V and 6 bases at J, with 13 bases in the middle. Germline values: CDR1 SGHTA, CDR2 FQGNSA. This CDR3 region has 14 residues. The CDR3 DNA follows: TGTGCCAGCAGCTTCCAGGGGGGCCGGGATACGCAGTATTTT. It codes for CASSFQGGRDTQYF.

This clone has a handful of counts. CDR3 sequence: CASLADGTYNEQFF. CDR3 bases: TGTGCCAGTCTAGCGGACGGTACCTACAATGAGCAGTTCTTC. The gene calls are TRBV7-9 and TRBJ2-1; TRBD2 matches 7 bases. Germline values: CDR1 SEHNR, CDR2 FQNEAQ (reference sequence). V shed 9 bases and J 2 bases; nucleotides not matched to a gene: 7. The CDR3 has 14 residues.

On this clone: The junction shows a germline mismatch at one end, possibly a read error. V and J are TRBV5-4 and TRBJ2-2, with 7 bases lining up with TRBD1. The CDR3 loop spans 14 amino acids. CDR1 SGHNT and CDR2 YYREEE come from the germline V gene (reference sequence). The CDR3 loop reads CASSEGQPDGELFF. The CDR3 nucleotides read TGCGCCAGCAGCGAGGGACAGCCAGACGGGGAGCTGTTTTTT. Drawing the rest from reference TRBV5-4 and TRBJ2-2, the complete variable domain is ETGVTQSPTHLIKTRGQQVTLRCSSQSGHNTVSWYQQALGQGPQFIFQYYREEENGRGNFPPRFSGLQFPNYSSELNVNALELDDSALYLCASSEGQPDGELFFGEGSRLTVL.

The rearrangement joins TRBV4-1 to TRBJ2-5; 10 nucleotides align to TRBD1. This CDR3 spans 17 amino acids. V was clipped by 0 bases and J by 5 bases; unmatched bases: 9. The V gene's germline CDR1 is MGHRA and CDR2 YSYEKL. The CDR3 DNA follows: TGCGCCAGCAGCCAAGATGGTGGGACAGGGGAAGTGGAGACCCAGTACTTC. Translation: CASSQDGGTGEVETQYF.

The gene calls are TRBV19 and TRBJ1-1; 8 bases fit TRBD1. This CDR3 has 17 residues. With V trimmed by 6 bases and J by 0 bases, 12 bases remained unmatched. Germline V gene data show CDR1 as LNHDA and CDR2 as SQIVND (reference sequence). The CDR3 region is CASRSKTGALMNTEAFF. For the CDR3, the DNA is TGTGCCAGTAGGTCAAAGACAGGGGCCCTCATGAACACTGAAGCTTTCTTT.

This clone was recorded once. The CDR3 region is CATSREKPISSYEQYF. The DNA of the CDR3 is TGTGCCACCAGCAGAGAGAAACCCATTAGCTCCTACGAGCAGTACTTC. V and J are TRBV15 and TRBJ2-7; D gene unclear. The CDR3 loop spans 16 amino acids. The germline V gene has CDR1 LNHNV and CDR2 YYDKDF (reference sequence). Trimming shortened V by 0 bases and J by 0 bases, and 12 bases separated the two germline ends.

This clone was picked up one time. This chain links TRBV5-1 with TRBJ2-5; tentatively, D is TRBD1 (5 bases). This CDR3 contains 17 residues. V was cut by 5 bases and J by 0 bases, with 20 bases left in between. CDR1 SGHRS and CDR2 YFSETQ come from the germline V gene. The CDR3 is CASSSYPDSYYQETQYF. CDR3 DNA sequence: TGCGCCAGCAGTTCTTACCCCGACAGCTACTACCAAGAGACCCAGTACTTC.

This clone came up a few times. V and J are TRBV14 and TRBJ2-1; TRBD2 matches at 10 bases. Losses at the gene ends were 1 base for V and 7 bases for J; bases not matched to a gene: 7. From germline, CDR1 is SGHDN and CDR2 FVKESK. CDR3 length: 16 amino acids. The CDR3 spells CASSQVRLAGGNEQFF. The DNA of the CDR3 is TGTGCCAGCAGCCAAGTAAGACTAGCGGGTGGGAATGAGCAGTTCTTC.

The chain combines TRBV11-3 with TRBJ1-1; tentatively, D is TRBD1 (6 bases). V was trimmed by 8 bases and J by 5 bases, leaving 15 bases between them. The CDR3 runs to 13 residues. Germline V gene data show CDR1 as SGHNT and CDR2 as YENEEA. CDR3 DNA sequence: TGTGCCAGCTCCAGGGGCGTTGATACTGAAGCTTTCTTT. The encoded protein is CASSRGVDTEAFF.

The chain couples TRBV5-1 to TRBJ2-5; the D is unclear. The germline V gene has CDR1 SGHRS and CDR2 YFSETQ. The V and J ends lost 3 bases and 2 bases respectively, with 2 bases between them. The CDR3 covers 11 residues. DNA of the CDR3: TGCGCCAGCAGCTCTCAAGAGACCCAGTACTTC. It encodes CASSSQETQYF.

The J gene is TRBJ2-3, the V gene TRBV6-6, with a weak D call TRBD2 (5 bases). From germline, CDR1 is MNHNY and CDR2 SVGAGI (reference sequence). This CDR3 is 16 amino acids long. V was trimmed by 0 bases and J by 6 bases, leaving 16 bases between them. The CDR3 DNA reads TGTGCCAGCAGTTACTCGGTCAGCGGTCCCGATGATACGCAGTATTTT. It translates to CASSYSVSGPDDTQYF.

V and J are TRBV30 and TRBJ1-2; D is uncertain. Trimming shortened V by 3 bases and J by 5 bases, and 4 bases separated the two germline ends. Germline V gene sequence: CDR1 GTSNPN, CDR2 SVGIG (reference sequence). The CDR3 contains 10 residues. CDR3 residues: CAWSPYGYTF. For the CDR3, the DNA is TGTGCCTGGAGCCCATATGGCTACACCTTC. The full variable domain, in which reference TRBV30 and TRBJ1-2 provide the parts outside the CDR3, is SQTIHQWPATLVQPVGSPLSLECTVEGTSNPNLYWYRQAAGRGLQLLFYSVGIGQISSEVPQNLSASRPQDRQFILSSKKLLLSDSGFYLCAWSPYGYTFGSGTRLTVV.

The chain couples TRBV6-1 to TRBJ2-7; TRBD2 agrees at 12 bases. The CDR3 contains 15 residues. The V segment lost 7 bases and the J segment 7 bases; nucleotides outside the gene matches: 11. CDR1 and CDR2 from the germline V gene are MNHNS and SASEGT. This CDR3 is CASTPGTSGWGEQYF. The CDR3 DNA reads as TGTGCCAGCACCCCCGGGACTAGCGGGTGGGGGGAGCAGTACTTC.

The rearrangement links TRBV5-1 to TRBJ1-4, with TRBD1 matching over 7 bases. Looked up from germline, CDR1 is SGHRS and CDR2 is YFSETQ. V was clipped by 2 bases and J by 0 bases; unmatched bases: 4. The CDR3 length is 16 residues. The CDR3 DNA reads TGCGCCAGCAGCTTCGGGACAGCTCCAACTAATGAAAAACTGTTTTTT. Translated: CASSFGTAPTNEKLFF.

As DNA, the CDR3 is TGTGCCTGGAGTGTTGGAACAGTTGACTACGAGCAGTACTTC. Translated: CAWSVGTVDYEQYF. The chain links TRBV30 to TRBJ2-7; no firm D call. Germline V gene lookup returns CDR1 GTSNPN and CDR2 SVGIG (reference sequence). The CDR3 is 14 amino acids. V shed 0 bases and J shed 3 bases, with 12 bases lying between them.

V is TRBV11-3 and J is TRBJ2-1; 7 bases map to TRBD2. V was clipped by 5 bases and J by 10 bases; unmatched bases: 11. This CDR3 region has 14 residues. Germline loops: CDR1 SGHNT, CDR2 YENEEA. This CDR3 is CASSPDHERGEQFF. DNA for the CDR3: TGTGCCAGCAGCCCCGATCATGAGCGGGGAGAGCAGTTCTTC.

The DNA of the CDR3 is TGTGCCAGCAGCCCTACCGACAGTAATGGAAACACCATATATTTT. The encoded protein is CASSPTDSNGNTIYF. This chain connects TRBV7-6 to TRBJ1-3; possible D gene TRBD1, 5 bases. V dropped 5 bases and J dropped 3 bases, with 14 bases sitting between them. The CDR3 sequence is 15 residues long. Germline CDR1 reads SGHVS; CDR2 reads FNYEAQ.